These 29 T cell receptor beta chains originate from one sample sequenced in a study of blood T cell repertoires in COVID-19. Profiled with immunoSEQ multiplex PCR; TCRdb holds only in-frame clones, not every one. The sample has under 150,000 clones, around 81% seen once. The sequenced material came from peripheral blood. Receptors were obtained from a woman aged 40 to 50 with active or convalescent COVID-19.

The chain uses TRBV7-2 and TRBJ2-6, with D possibly being TRBD2 (5 bases). CDR1 and CDR2 from the germline V gene are SGHTA and FQGNSA. The CDR3 totals 17 residues. V dropped 1 base and J dropped 3 bases, with 13 bases sitting between them. The CDR3 here is CASSLGPGTYGANVLTF. CDR3 coding DNA: TGTGCCAGCAGCTTAGGGCCGGGAACTTATGGGGCCAACGTCCTGACTTTC. Supplemented by reference TRBV7-2 and TRBJ2-6, the full variable domain reads GAGVSQSPSNKVTEKGKDVELRCDPISGHTALYWYRQSLGQGLEFLIYFQGNSAPDKSGLPSDRFSAERTGGSVSTLTIQRTQQEDSAVYLCASSLGPGTYGANVLTFGAGSRLTVL.

The genes are TRBV27 and TRBJ1-2; D possibly corresponds to TRBD1 (5 bases). V lost 4 bases to trimming and J lost 3 bases, with 27 bases between them. CDR1 MNHEY and CDR2 SMNVEV come from the germline V gene (reference sequence). The CDR3 runs to 19 residues. The CDR3 DNA reads as TGTGCCAGCAGTTCTCTTCTTGTGGGGCAGACAATGTCGTACTATGGCTACACCTTC. This sequence encodes CASSSLLVGQTMSYYGYTF.

V is TRBV19 and J is TRBJ1-2; D perhaps matches TRBD1 (5 bases). V shed 6 bases and J shed 8 bases, with 13 bases lying between them. From germline, CDR1 is LNHDA and CDR2 SQIVND (reference sequence). The length of the CDR3 is 12 residues. CDR3 sequence (DNA): TGTGCCAGTAGCGCGGGGTGGGGCGGCTACACCTTC. This encodes CASSAGWGGYTF.

This clone turned up a few times. The V and J genes are TRBV19 and TRBJ1-1, with D possibly being TRBD1 (5 bases). The CDR3 runs 15 residues. The V end lost 3 bases, the J end lost 4 bases, and 15 bases lay between the germline ends. Germline CDR1 is LNHDA and CDR2 is SQIVND (reference sequence). In nucleotides, the CDR3 is TGTGCCAGTAGTATCCCCGGGACTAAGGGCACTGAAGCTTTCTTT. As protein: CASSIPGTKGTEAFF. Full variable domain (rest looked up from reference TRBV19 and TRBJ1-1): DGGITQSPKYLFRKEGQNVTLSCEQNLNHDAMYWYRQDPGQGLRLIYYSQIVNDFQKGDIAEGYSVSREKKESFPLTVTSAQKNPTAFYLCASSIPGTKGTEAFFGQGTRLTVV.

The V call is TRBV6-5, the J call TRBJ1-1; 7 nucleotides align to TRBD1. CDR1 and CDR2 (germline): MNHEY, SVGAGI. CDR3 length: 15 residues. V lost 5 bases, J lost 4 bases, and 10 bases stayed unmatched. CDR3 in amino acids: CASSPEGAGITEAFF. In nucleotides, the CDR3 is TGTGCCAGCAGTCCCGAGGGGGCGGGTATCACTGAAGCTTTCTTT.

This rearrangement joins TRBV18 to TRBJ2-3; 9 bases align to TRBD1. This CDR3 has 18 amino acids. The J segment lost 4 bases and the V segment lost 5 bases, leaving 16 bases of the junction unmatched. The V gene's germline CDR1 is KGHSH and CDR2 LQKENI. The CDR3 spells CASSSKATGGNRADTQYF. The CDR3 bases are TGTGCCAGCTCATCTAAGGCGACAGGGGGTAATCGGGCAGATACGCAGTATTTT. The full variable domain, in which reference TRBV18 and TRBJ2-3 provide the parts outside the CDR3, is NAGVMQNPRHLVRRRGQEARLRCSPMKGHSHVYWYRQLPEEGLKFMVYLQKENIIDESGMPKERFSAEFPKEGPSILRIQQVVRGDSAAYFCASSSKATGGNRADTQYFGPGTRLTVL.

V and J are TRBV14 and TRBJ1-1, with a possible D match to TRBD1 (6 bases). Trimming took 4 bases from V and 3 from J, leaving 15 bases between them. CDR1 is SGHDN and CDR2 is FVKESK in the germline V gene. The CDR3 has 15 amino acids. The CDR3 sequence is CASSPDEGVYTEAFF. CDR3 DNA sequence: TGTGCCAGCAGCCCCGACGAGGGGGTCTACACTGAAGCTTTCTTT.

V gene TRBV9 combines with J gene TRBJ1-2; D not certain. Germline CDR1 is SGDLS and CDR2 is YYNGEE. V lost 2 bases, J lost 4 bases, and 9 bases lay in between. The CDR3 is made up of 13 amino acids. CDR3 sequence reads: CASSVEEFYGYTF. The CDR3 DNA follows: TGTGCCAGCAGCGTGGAGGAGTTCTATGGCTACACCTTC. The full variable domain, with the rest looked up from reference TRBV9 and TRBJ1-2, is DSGVTQTPKHLITATGQRVTLRCSPRSGDLSVYWYQQSLDQGLQFLIQYYNGEERAKGNILERFSAQQFPDLHSELNLSSLELGDSALYFCASSVEEFYGYTFGSGTRLTVV.

The chain carries TRBV2 and TRBJ1-2; possible D gene TRBD1, 6 bases. The CDR3 is made up of 13 amino acids. Per the germline V gene, CDR1 is SNHLY and CDR2 is FYNNEI. Trimming pared 4 bases from V and 1 base from J, leaving 7 bases between. Here the CDR3 reads CASSGQDNYGYTF. CDR3 nucleotides: TGTGCCAGCAGTGGACAGGATAACTATGGCTACACCTTC.

The V call is TRBV5-1, the J call TRBJ2-1; 8 bases line up with TRBD1. The CDR3 has 14 amino acids. Germline CDR1 and CDR2: SGHRS and YFSETQ. V lost 2 bases and J lost 9; bases outside the gene matches: 7. The CDR3 loop reads CASSFRVDRGEQFF. DNA for the CDR3: TGCGCCAGCAGCTTCCGCGTCGACAGGGGTGAGCAGTTCTTC. Complete variable domain (other parts from reference TRBV5-1 and TRBJ2-1): KAGVTQTPRYLIKTRGQQVTLSCSPISGHRSVSWYQQTPGQGLQFLFEYFSETQRNKGNFPGRFSGRQFSNSRSEMNVSTLELGDSALYLCASSFRVDRGEQFFGPGTRLTVL.

There are a few counts of this clone. This chain connects TRBV28 to TRBJ1-5; 7 bases map to TRBD1. This CDR3 spans 20 amino acids. Germline V gene sequence: CDR1 MDHEN, CDR2 SYDVKM. V lost 6 bases and J lost 4; bases outside the gene matches: 24. The CDR3 here is CASRLPYVRQGRGLNQPQHF. The CDR3 DNA reads as TGTGCCAGCAGGTTACCTTACGTTAGACAGGGAAGGGGGTTAAATCAGCCCCAGCATTTT. The entire variable domain, with the rest obtained from reference TRBV28 and TRBJ1-5, is as follows: DVKVTQSSRYLVKRTGEKVFLECVQDMDHENMFWYRQDPGLGLRLIYFSYDVKMKEKGDIPEGYSVSREKKERFSLILESASTNQTSMYLCASRLPYVRQGRGLNQPQHFGDGTRLSIL.

The chain joins TRBV18 to TRBJ2-2, with D maybe TRBD1 (5 bases). The CDR3 spans 14 residues. CDR1 is KGHSH and CDR2 is LQKENI in the germline V gene. V shed 8 bases and J shed 7 bases, with 17 bases lying between them. The CDR3 loop reads CASTSYRGRGELFF. CDR3 nucleotides: TGTGCCAGCACCAGTTATAGGGGTCGCGGGGAGCTGTTTTTT.

This rearrangement joins TRBV7-9 to TRBJ1-1; D is undetermined. V was pared by 3 bases and J by 1 base, with 6 bases between. The CDR3 extends over 13 amino acids. Germline V gene lookup returns CDR1 SEHNR and CDR2 FQNEAQ (reference sequence). The CDR3 reads CASSLAGNTEAFF. The CDR3 DNA reads TGTGCCAGCAGCTTGGCGGGGAACACTGAAGCTTTCTTT.

The V and J genes are TRBV5-6 and TRBJ2-7; tentative D call: TRBD1 (6 bases). CDR3 length: 16 amino acids. V was cut by 4 bases and J by 4 bases, with 21 bases left in between. CDR1 SGHDT and CDR2 YYEEEE come from the germline V gene. Written as DNA, the CDR3 is TGTGCCAGCAGCGGGGCAGGGGCAAGCCAAGGGTACGAGCAGTACTTC. It specifies CASSGAGASQGYEQYF.

V usage is TRBV6-2 or TRBV6-3 and J usage is TRBJ1-5; no clear D. Germline-derived CDR1 and CDR2 are MNHEY and SVGEGT. This CDR3 comprises 16 residues. Trimming shortened V by 2 bases and J by 1 base, and 12 bases separated the two germline ends. In DNA form, the CDR3 reads TGTGCCAGCAGTTACGCTCGGGGAGGAAGCAATCAGCCCCAGCATTTT. Translation gives CASSYARGGSNQPQHF.

This clone was detected only a few times. This sequence joins TRBV19 and TRBJ2-1; TRBD2 agrees at 10 bases. CDR3 size: 16 residues. The V gene end was trimmed by 5 bases and the J gene end by 5 bases; junction bases not matched to a gene: 9. The germline V gene encodes CDR1 LNHDA and CDR2 SQIVND (reference sequence). This CDR3 is CASSLKRSGGDNEQFF. CDR3 nucleotide sequence: TGTGCCAGTAGTCTTAAGCGAAGCGGGGGGGACAATGAGCAGTTCTTC.

J is TRBJ2-2 and V is TRBV24-1; 8 bases align to TRBD2. V lost 5 bases and J lost 6; bases outside the gene matches: 10. This CDR3 has 16 amino acids. Per germline, CDR1 KGHDR and CDR2 SFDVKD. In DNA form, the CDR3 reads TGTGCCACCAGTGCCCGCGGGGGGCATAGGTCCGGGGAGCTGTTTTTT. Its translation is CATSARGGHRSGELFF.

This chain connects TRBV28 to TRBJ1-2; D may be TRBD1 (6 bases). The CDR3 sequence is 15 residues long. The germline gives CDR1 MDHEN, CDR2 SYDVKM. Trimming took 3 bases from V and 8 from J, leaving 19 bases between them. The CDR3 loop is CASSLAPYRVNGYTF. CDR3 nucleotides: TGTGCCAGCAGTTTGGCCCCCTACAGGGTTAACGGCTACACCTTC.

The V and J genes are TRBV28 and TRBJ2-7; 8 positions agree with TRBD1. CDR3 length equals 15 residues. Germline V lookup: CDR1 MDHEN, CDR2 SYDVKM. After removal of 5 bases from V and 5 bases from J, the junction contained 11 bases not matched to a gene. DNA for the CDR3: TGTGCCAGCAGTCCCCCGGACAGGGTGCCCCACGAGCAGTACTTC. Amino acids: CASSPPDRVPHEQYF.

J is TRBJ2-1 and V is TRBV6-5; D gene ambiguous. The CDR3 has 15 residues. CDR1 is MNHEY and CDR2 is SVGAGI in the germline V gene. Trimming pared 2 bases from V and 0 bases from J, leaving 8 bases between. CDR3 region: CASSYVESSYNEQFF. In DNA form, the CDR3 reads TGTGCCAGCAGTTACGTGGAGAGCTCCTACAATGAGCAGTTCTTC.

The V and J genes are TRBV28 and TRBJ2-1, with 8 positions matching TRBD1. Germline values: CDR1 MDHEN, CDR2 SYDVKM. This CDR3 comprises 11 residues. V was pared by 4 bases and J by 16 bases, with 6 bases of the junction left unmatched. As DNA, the CDR3 is TGTGCCAGCAGTTCAGGACAGGGCACCTTCTTC. Protein: CASSSGQGTFF.

The chain couples TRBV7-7 to TRBJ2-2; 11 bases are a match to TRBD1. The CDR3 has 19 amino acids. Germline CDR1 is SSHAT and CDR2 is FNYEAQ (reference sequence). V was pared by 5 bases and J by 5 bases, with 16 bases of the junction left unmatched. The CDR3 DNA sequence: TGTGCCAGCAGCCCCCGGACAGGGGGCGGCGGGAGGGCGACCGGGGAGCTGTTTTTT. Amino acids: CASSPRTGGGGRATGELFF.

The chain carries TRBV27 and TRBJ1-1; no clear D. Germline CDR1 reads MNHEY; CDR2 reads SMNVEV (reference sequence). The CDR3 sequence is 15 residues long. Between the trimmed V and J ends, which lost 3 bases and 9 bases, there was a span of 20 bases. Written as DNA, the CDR3 is TGTGCCAGCAGTTTCGGCACTTCCTCAACGGGAAAAGCTTTCTTT. Translating gives CASSFGTSSTGKAFF.

The table lists this clone with a few counts. This chain connects TRBV2 to TRBJ1-1; 7 bases are shared with TRBD1. V dropped 4 bases and J dropped 3; count of bases not matched to a gene: 5. The CDR3 is 14 residues long. The V gene's germline CDR1 is SNHLY and CDR2 FYNNEI. The CDR3 spells CASSVDRVDTEAFF. For the CDR3, the DNA is TGTGCCAGCAGTGTAGACAGGGTTGACACTGAAGCTTTCTTT.

The chain is built from TRBV7-9 and TRBJ2-5; 13 bases map to TRBD2. With V trimmed by 6 bases and J by 5 bases, 9 bases remained unmatched. From germline, CDR1 is SEHNR and CDR2 FQNEAQ (reference sequence). The CDR3 contains 16 residues. Here the CDR3 DNA reads TGTGCCAGCAGTTACGGACTAGCGGGAGCCGTTGAGACCCAGTACTTC. It translates to CASSYGLAGAVETQYF. Full variable domain (outside the CDR3, taken from reference TRBV7-9 and TRBJ2-5): DTGVSQNPRHKITKRGQNVTFRCDPISEHNRLYWYRQTLGQGPEFLTYFQNEAQLEKSRLLSDRFSAERPKGSFSTLEIQRTEQGDSAMYLCASSYGLAGAVETQYFGPGTRLLVL.

This rearrangement joins TRBV7-2 to TRBJ2-7; 9 bases line up with TRBD2. The germline V gene encodes CDR1 SGHTA and CDR2 FQGNSA. This CDR3 contains 15 residues. The V segment lost 6 bases and the J segment 4 bases; nucleotides outside the gene matches: 10. CDR3 nucleotide sequence: TGTGCCAGCAGTCCCTATAGCGGGAGTGGTTACGAGCAGTACTTC. Its translation is CASSPYSGSGYEQYF.

This clone was observed once. The V call is TRBV5-1, the J call TRBJ2-7; D perhaps matches TRBD2 (5 bases). The ends were cut back, 0 bases at V and 4 bases at J, with 11 bases in the middle. CDR3 size: 14 residues. Germline V gene lookup returns CDR1 SGHRS and CDR2 YFSETQ. The CDR3 coding sequence is TGCGCCAGCAGCTTGGGGTTCGGCGGGTACGAGCAGTACTTC. Its protein product is CASSLGFGGYEQYF.

This clone was detected only a few times. This sequence joins TRBV19 and TRBJ2-2, with 9 bases fitting TRBD2. After removal of 3 bases from V and 7 bases from J, the junction contained 9 bases not matched to a gene. Per the germline V gene, CDR1 is LNHDA and CDR2 is SQIVND (reference sequence). The CDR3 is 16 residues long. CDR3 DNA: TGTGCCAGTAGTATCCTTGGCGGGGGGGCCGTCGGGGAGCTGTTTTTT. Translation: CASSILGGGAVGELFF.

This clone appeared a single time. The chain employs TRBV4-3 and TRBJ1-1; TRBD1 might be the D (6 bases). Trimming took off 0 bases at V and 6 bases at J, with 17 bases between the two ends. CDR1 and CDR2 (germline): LGHNA, YSLEER. The CDR3 sequence is 16 residues long. CDR3 residues: CASSQDLEGGRAEAFF. The DNA of the CDR3 is TGCGCCAGCAGCCAAGATTTGGAAGGGGGGAGGGCTGAAGCTTTCTTT.